These 26 T cell receptor beta chains were sequenced from one sample in a study of molecular identifiers for immune sequencing clone quantification. Using its own MiXCR run on the PCR reads, TCRdb lists one record per CDR3 protein. The sample includes about 86,000 distinct CDR3 sequences, more than 20% of them seen just once. The sequenced material came from naive CD8+ T cells from blood, with Jurkat cell RNA spiked in. The subset here: FACS-sorted CD8+CD4-CCR7+CD45RA+ naive T cells. All receptors come from a human donor in good health. Some libraries in this study had Jurkat cell RNA spiked in.

As concerns this clonotype: This could be a read error, since a much larger clone is one nucleotide away. The chain employs TRBV27 and TRBJ2-3; a possible D gene is TRBD2 (6 bases). The germline V and J ends were trimmed by 5 bases and 1 base, with 19 bases remaining between them. The CDR3 is made up of 17 amino acids. Germline assignment: CDR1 MNHEY and CDR2 SMNVEV (reference sequence). The CDR3 DNA reads TGTGCCAGCAGTCTCATGGCCGGCGGGGTTGGCACAGATACGCAGTATTTT. Residues: CASSLMAGGVGTDTQYF.

This clonotype was observed many times. This sequence joins TRBV4-1 and TRBJ2-5, with TRBD1 matching 8 bases. This CDR3 contains 16 residues. Unmatched junction bases numbered 5, after V lost 1 base and J lost 1 base. CDR1 is MGHRA, CDR2 YSYEKL, per germline. The CDR3 DNA follows: TGCGCCAGCAGCCAAGTGACAGGACAGGGCCAAGAGACCCAGTACTTC. Protein sequence: CASSQVTGQGQETQYF.

This chain uses TRBV29-1 with TRBJ2-7; TRBD1 aligns across 9 bases. V lost 7 bases and J lost 3; bases outside the gene matches: 7. The CDR3 contains 13 residues. Germline V gene data show CDR1 as SQVTM and CDR2 as ANQGSEA. CDR3 amino acids: CSAWTGESYEQYF. The CDR3 region has the DNA TGCAGCGCTTGGACAGGGGAAAGCTACGAGCAGTACTTC.

The chain employs TRBV27 and TRBJ2-2; 8 bases line up with TRBD2. Losses at the gene ends were 3 bases for V and 1 base for J; bases not matched to a gene: 1. CDR3 size: 15 residues. CDR1 and CDR2 from the germline V gene are MNHEY and SMNVEV (reference sequence). The CDR3 DNA follows: TGTGCCAGCAGTTTCCTAGCGGGGAACACCGGGGAGCTGTTTTTT. Its translation: CASSFLAGNTGELFF.

This chain joins TRBV19 and TRBJ1-5; D is unresolved. V was cut by 8 bases and J by 2 bases, with 13 bases left in between. This CDR3 region has 14 residues. Germline values: CDR1 LNHDA, CDR2 SQIVND (reference sequence). The CDR3, as DNA: TGTGCCAGTCAAGAGGAGAGGGGCAATCAGCCCCAGCATTTT. Translated: CASQEERGNQPQHF.

This clonotype occurred a few times. The gene calls are TRBV4-3 and TRBJ2-7; 7 bases map to TRBD1. J was trimmed by 2 bases and V by 4 bases; bases with no gene match: 5. This CDR3 spans 14 amino acids. The germline gives CDR1 LGHNA, CDR2 YSLEER. The chain's CDR3 is CASSPRDRPYEQYF. The CDR3 coding sequence is TGCGCCAGCAGCCCCCGGGACAGACCCTACGAGCAGTACTTC.

This clonotype has a count of ten or more. The genes are TRBV4-2 and TRBJ2-1, with D possibly being TRBD2 (5 bases). Per germline, CDR1 LGHNA and CDR2 YNFKEQ. V lost 0 bases and J 9 bases, leaving 18 bases between the germline ends. The CDR3 has 16 amino acids. The CDR3 here is CASSQDLSGVTGEQFF. In nucleotides, the CDR3 is TGTGCCAGCAGCCAAGATCTTTCCGGGGTAACTGGTGAGCAGTTCTTC.

This clonotype turned up a few times. The rearrangement links TRBV7-2 to TRBJ2-7, with 9 bases lining up with TRBD1. Losses at the gene ends were 4 bases for V and 4 bases for J; bases not matched to a gene: 5. Germline CDR1 SGHTA, CDR2 FQGNSA. The CDR3 runs to 14 residues. In nucleotides, the CDR3 is TGTGCCAGCAGCTCTTGGACAGGGGCGTACGAGCAGTACTTC. Its protein product is CASSSWTGAYEQYF. The entire variable domain, with the rest obtained from reference TRBV7-2 and TRBJ2-7, is as follows: GAGVSQSPSNKVTEKGKDVELRCDPISGHTALYWYRQSLGQGLEFLIYFQGNSAPDKSGLPSDRFSAERTGGSVSTLTIQRTQQEDSAVYLCASSSWTGAYEQYFGPGTRLTVT.

This clonotype was observed a handful of times. V and J are TRBV6-5 and TRBJ2-1; 12 nucleotides match TRBD2. Per the germline V gene, CDR1 is MNHEY and CDR2 is SVGAGI. V lost 5 bases and J lost 7; bases outside the gene matches: 6. The CDR3 totals 15 residues. DNA for the CDR3: TGTGCCAGCAGTGTACTAGCGGGAGGTGGAAATGAGCAGTTCTTC. This translates into CASSVLAGGGNEQFF.

The genes are TRBV15 and TRBJ2-5, with a possible D match to TRBD1 (6 bases). Germline CDR1 and CDR2: LNHNV and YYDKDF (reference sequence). Trimming took off 0 bases at V and 4 bases at J, with 9 bases between the two ends. The CDR3 spans 14 residues. CDR3 in amino acids: CATSRDETGETQYF. CDR3 DNA sequence: TGTGCCACCAGCAGAGATGAGACAGGAGAGACCCAGTACTTC.

The rearrangement links TRBV30 to TRBJ2-3; 8 bases fit TRBD2. The CDR3 is 16 amino acids. Germline-derived CDR1 and CDR2 are GTSNPN and SVGIG (reference sequence). Unmatched junction bases numbered 10, after V lost 0 bases and J lost 5 bases. The CDR3 bases are TGTGCCTGGAGTGTACCAGCGGGGGAAGGCATAGATACGCAGTATTTT. It codes for CAWSVPAGEGIDTQYF. Variable domain in full (rest from reference TRBV30 and TRBJ2-3): SQTIHQWPATLVQPVGSPLSLECTVEGTSNPNLYWYRQAAGRGLQLLFYSVGIGQISSEVPQNLSASRPQDRQFILSSKKLLLSDSGFYLCAWSVPAGEGIDTQYFGPGTRLTVL.

This clonotype was seen at least ten times. This rearrangement joins TRBV28 to TRBJ1-5; possible D gene TRBD1, 5 bases. The CDR3 runs to 15 residues. Trimming pared 1 base from V and 2 bases from J, leaving 9 bases between. The V gene's germline CDR1 is MDHEN and CDR2 SYDVKM. The CDR3 DNA reads TGTGCCAGCAGTTTATTAGGGGATGGCAATCAGCCCCAGCATTTT. It is translated as CASSLLGDGNQPQHF.

V is TRBV6-2 or TRBV6-3 and J is TRBJ2-7; D perhaps matches TRBD1 (6 bases). Per germline, CDR1 MNHEY and CDR2 SVGEGT. The ends were cut back, 10 bases at V and 3 bases at J, with 16 bases in the middle. This CDR3 spans 13 amino acids. The CDR3 region has the DNA TGTGCCACCGACCCGACAGGATACTACGAGCAGTACTTC. Encoded protein: CATDPTGYYEQYF.

The chain joins TRBV27 to TRBJ2-3; D is possibly TRBD2 (5 bases). CDR3 length: 15 residues. V lost 4 bases, J lost 2 bases, and 13 bases lay in between. Germline loops: CDR1 MNHEY, CDR2 SMNVEV (reference sequence). The CDR3 DNA reads as TGTGCCAGCAGTTCTCAAGCGGAGACCACAGATACGCAGTATTTT. This codes for CASSSQAETTDTQYF.

This clonotype showed up just a few times. The chain combines TRBV20-1 with TRBJ2-2; D uncertain. Trimming shortened V by 3 bases and J by 0 bases, and 5 bases separated the two germline ends. This CDR3 is built from 13 residues. Germline CDR1 is DFQATT and CDR2 is SNEGSKA (reference sequence). CDR3 in amino acids: CSASIANTGELFF. The CDR3 DNA reads as TGCAGTGCTAGTATCGCGAACACCGGGGAGCTGTTTTTT.

This clonotype was seen a few times. The chain joins TRBV6-2 or TRBV6-3 to TRBJ2-2, with 10 bases aligning to TRBD2. Germline lookup yields CDR1 MNHEY and CDR2 SVGEGT. V gave up 7 bases and J gave up 5 bases; unmatched junction bases: 7. The CDR3 spans 15 residues. The CDR3 protein is CASNPSGSWTGELFF. The CDR3 nucleotides are TGTGCCAGCAATCCTAGCGGGAGCTGGACCGGGGAGCTGTTTTTT.

This clonotype came up many times. This chain uses TRBV28 with TRBJ1-5; the match to TRBD1 covers 9 bases. From germline, CDR1 is MDHEN and CDR2 SYDVKM. J was trimmed by 7 bases and V by 6 bases; bases with no gene match: 7. This CDR3 spans 14 amino acids. The CDR3 region is CASSADRGRQPQHF. CDR3 DNA: TGTGCCAGCAGCGCCGACAGGGGGAGGCAGCCCCAGCATTTT.

The genes are TRBV19 and TRBJ2-7; tentative D call: TRBD1 (5 bases). Per germline, CDR1 LNHDA and CDR2 SQIVND (reference sequence). The CDR3 is 14 amino acids. The V and J ends lost 3 bases and 3 bases respectively, with 12 bases between them. Here the CDR3 DNA reads TGTGCCAGTAGTATCTCAGGGCACGACTACGAGCAGTACTTC. Its protein is CASSISGHDYEQYF.

This clonotype has at least ten counts. V and J are TRBV4-1 and TRBJ2-5; TRBD1 or TRBD2 may be the D gene (5 bases each). The CDR3 covers 17 residues. V was shortened by 0 bases and J by 6 bases, with 20 bases between the two germline ends. The germline V gene has CDR1 MGHRA and CDR2 YSYEKL. CDR3 amino acids: CASSQDPQIRGGKTQYF. The CDR3, as DNA: TGCGCCAGCAGCCAAGATCCCCAAATTCGGGGCGGAAAGACCCAGTACTTC.

The rearrangement joins TRBV19 to TRBJ2-1; D not certain. V was pared by 4 bases and J by 3 bases, with 1 base between. Germline loops: CDR1 LNHDA, CDR2 SQIVND (reference sequence). The CDR3 runs to 11 residues. The CDR3 loop reads CASSNYNEQFF. CDR3 nucleotides: TGTGCCAGTAGTAACTACAATGAGCAGTTCTTC.

The chain joins TRBV9 to TRBJ2-7; no clear D. The germline V gene has CDR1 SGDLS and CDR2 YYNGEE. This CDR3 is built from 13 residues. Trimming left V 4 bases short and J 1 base short, with 9 bases between. CDR3 protein: CASSPTPSYEQYF. In nucleotides, the CDR3 is TGTGCCAGCAGCCCCACACCGTCCTACGAGCAGTACTTC.

Written as DNA, the CDR3 is TGTGCCAGTAGTATTACCTCTGGCGAGTATTCACCCCTCCACTTT. It codes for CASSITSGEYSPLHF. This rearrangement joins TRBV19 to TRBJ1-6; D ambiguous. The germline CDR1 and CDR2 sequences are LNHDA and SQIVND (reference sequence). This CDR3 region has 15 residues. Trimming left V 3 bases short and J 8 bases short, with 14 bases between.

This clonotype occurred many times. The genes are TRBV7-6 and TRBJ2-3; D not certain. Trimming removed 1 base from V and 3 bases from J, with 8 bases in between. The length of the CDR3 is 14 residues. Germline lookup yields CDR1 SGHVS and CDR2 FNYEAQ. The CDR3 protein is CASSLEQETDTQYF. The CDR3 bases are TGTGCCAGCAGCTTAGAGCAGGAGACAGATACGCAGTATTTT.

Comment on this clonotype: The junction differs from germline at one of its ends, possibly a read error. The chain links TRBV30 to TRBJ2-2; D is undetermined. The CDR3 length is 13 residues. CDR1 is GTSNPN, CDR2 SVGIG, per germline (reference sequence). CDR3 bases: TGTGCCTGGAGTGTAAGTGGGCCCGGCGAGCTGTTTTTT. Encoded protein: CAWSVSGPGELFF. Filled out from reference TRBV30 and TRBJ2-2, the complete variable domain reads SQTIHQWPATLVQPVGSPLSLECTVEGTSNPNLYWYRQAAGRGLQLLFYSVGIGQISSEVPQNLSASRPQDRQFILSSKKLLLSDSGFYLCAWSVSGPGELFFGEGSRLTVL.

This clonotype has a count of ten or more. The gene calls are TRBV7-9 and TRBJ1-1; possibly TRBD1 for D (5 bases). This CDR3 has 14 amino acids. V was trimmed by 0 bases and J by 5 bases, leaving 10 bases between them. Germline V gene lookup returns CDR1 SEHNR and CDR2 FQNEAQ (reference sequence). The CDR3 DNA sequence: TGTGCCAGCAGCTTAGCAGGGGTCGGGACTGAAGCTTTCTTT. Amino acids: CASSLAGVGTEAFF. The whole variable domain, remainder taken from reference TRBV7-9 and TRBJ1-1, is DTGVSQNPRHKITKRGQNVTFRCDPISEHNRLYWYRQTLGQGPEFLTYFQNEAQLEKSRLLSDRFSAERPKGSFSTLEIQRTEQGDSAMYLCASSLAGVGTEAFFGQGTRLTVV.

This clonotype was counted between two and nine times. The chain combines TRBV27 with TRBJ2-3; TRBD1 or TRBD2 may be the D gene (7 bases each). Trimming stripped 5 bases from V and 6 bases from J, with 24 bases between. The CDR3 contains 17 residues. The germline V gene has CDR1 MNHEY and CDR2 SMNVEV (reference sequence). The CDR3 region is CASSPQSRGGPTDTQYF. In DNA, the CDR3 is TGTGCCAGCAGTCCACAATCCAGGGGGGGCCCCACGGATACGCAGTATTTT.